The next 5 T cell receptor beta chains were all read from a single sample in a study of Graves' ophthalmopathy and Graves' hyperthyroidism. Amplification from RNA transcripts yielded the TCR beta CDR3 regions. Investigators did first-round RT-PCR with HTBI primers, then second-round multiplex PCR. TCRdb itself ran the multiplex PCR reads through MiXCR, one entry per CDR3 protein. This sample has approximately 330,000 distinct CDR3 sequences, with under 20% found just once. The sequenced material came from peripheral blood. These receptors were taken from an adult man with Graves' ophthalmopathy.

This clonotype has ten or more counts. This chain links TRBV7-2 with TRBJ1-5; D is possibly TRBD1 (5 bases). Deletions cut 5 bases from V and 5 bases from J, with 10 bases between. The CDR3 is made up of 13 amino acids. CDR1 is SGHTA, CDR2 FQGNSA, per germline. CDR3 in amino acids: CASSPAGHQPQHF. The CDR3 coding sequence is TGTGCCAGCAGCCCGGCGGGGCATCAGCCCCAGCATTTT.

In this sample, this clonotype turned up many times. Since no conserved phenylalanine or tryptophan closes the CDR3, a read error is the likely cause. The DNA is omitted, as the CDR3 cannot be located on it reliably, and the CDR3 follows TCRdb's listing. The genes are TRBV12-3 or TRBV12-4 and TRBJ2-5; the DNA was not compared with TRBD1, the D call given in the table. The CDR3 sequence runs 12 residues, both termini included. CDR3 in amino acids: CASSLRPTVRYL.

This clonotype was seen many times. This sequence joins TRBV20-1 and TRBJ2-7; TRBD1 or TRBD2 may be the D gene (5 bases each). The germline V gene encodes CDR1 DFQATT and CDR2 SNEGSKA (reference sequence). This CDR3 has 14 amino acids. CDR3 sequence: CSAVIGGPSYEQYF. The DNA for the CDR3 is TGCAGCGCCGTGATTGGGGGACCCTCCTACGAGCAGTACTTC.

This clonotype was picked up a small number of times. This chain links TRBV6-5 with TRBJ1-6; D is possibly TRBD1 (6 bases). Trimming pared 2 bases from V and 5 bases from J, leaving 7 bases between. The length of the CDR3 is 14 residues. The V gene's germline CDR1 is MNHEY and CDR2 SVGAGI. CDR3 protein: CASSYAGDNSPLHF. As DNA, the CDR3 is TGTGCCAGCAGTTACGCAGGGGATAATTCACCCCTCCACTTT.

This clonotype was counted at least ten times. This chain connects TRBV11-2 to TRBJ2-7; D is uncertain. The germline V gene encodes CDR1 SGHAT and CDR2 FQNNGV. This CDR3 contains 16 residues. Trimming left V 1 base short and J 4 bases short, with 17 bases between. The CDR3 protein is CASSLVSLRIKYEQYF. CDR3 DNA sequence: TGTGCCAGCAGCTTAGTATCACTACGGATTAAGTACGAGCAGTACTTC.